These T cell receptor beta chains were read from a single sample in a study of Graves' ophthalmopathy and Graves' hyperthyroidism. One entry per CDR3 protein results from TCRdb running MiXCR on the multiplex PCR reads. The sample contains over a million distinct CDR3 sequences, about 35% of which appear only once. Sequenced input: peripheral blood or thyroid tissue (not recorded which). Source of these receptors: an adult man with Graves' hyperthyroidism. Each CDR3 is given with its conserved first and last residue. The D gene is left open where the match is weak. A row's size may be missing; if present it is once, few, many or a size class.

clone_size: few; d_call: -; j_call: TRBJ1-6; v_call: TRBV9; cdr3_nt: TGTGCCAGCAGCCCTCTCCCGGGACCCCCTAATTCACCCCTCCACTTT; cdr3_aa: CASSPLPGPPNSPLHF
clone_size: few; d_call: -; j_call: TRBJ2-7; v_call: TRBV4-2; cdr3_nt: TGTGCCAGCAGCAGAGGGCAAACAGGGAACTACGAGCAGTACTTC; cdr3_aa: CASSRGQTGNYEQYF
clone_size: -; d_call: TRBD1; j_call: TRBJ1-2; v_call: TRBV5-1; cdr3_nt: TGCGCCAGCAGCGAAACAGGGGGTTACACCTTC; cdr3_aa: CASSETGGYTF
clone_size: many; d_call: -; j_call: TRBJ1-2; v_call: TRBV29-1; cdr3_nt: TGCAGCTCTGGCGGGAATCTCGGGGATGGCTACACCTTC; cdr3_aa: CSSGGNLGDGYTF
clone_size: many; d_call: TRBD1; j_call: TRBJ1-2; v_call: TRBV2; cdr3_nt: TGTGCCAGCAGGGTGACAGGGGGACGTGGCTACACCTTC; cdr3_aa: CASRVTGGRGYTF
clone_size: few; d_call: TRBD1; j_call: TRBJ2-7; v_call: TRBV4-1; cdr3_nt: TGCGCCAGCAGCCAAGATGAAGGGACAGGGGACGAGCAGTACTTC; cdr3_aa: CASSQDEGTGDEQYF
clone_size: -; d_call: -; j_call: TRBJ1-5; v_call: TRBV7-9; cdr3_nt: TGTGCCAGCGGCTTACTGCATTATCAGCCCCAGCATTTT; cdr3_aa: CASGLLHYQPQHF
clone_size: -; d_call: TRBD1; j_call: TRBJ2-7; v_call: TRBV12-3/TRBV12-4; cdr3_nt: TGTGCCAGCAGTGACACCGGGACAGGGACCCACGAGCAGTACTTC; cdr3_aa: CASSDTGTGTHEQYF
clone_size: -; d_call: -; j_call: TRBJ1-4; v_call: TRBV7-9; cdr3_nt: TGTGCCAGCAGCGGTAGCGAAAAACTGTTTTTT; cdr3_aa: CASSGSEKLFF
clone_size: -; d_call: -; j_call: TRBJ1-2; v_call: TRBV25-1; cdr3_nt: TGTGCCTGCAGCGTCGATGGCTACACCTTC; cdr3_aa: CACSVDGYTF
clone_size: many; d_call: TRBD1; j_call: TRBJ1-2; v_call: TRBV7-2; cdr3_nt: TGTGCCAGCAGCTCTTGGAGGGCAGGGGGGGATAACTATGGCTACACCTTC; cdr3_aa: CASSSWRAGGDNYGYTF
clone_size: -; d_call: -; j_call: TRBJ1-2; v_call: TRBV6-4; cdr3_nt: TGTGCCAGCAGTTACTCGTTGCCAGGTGAAGCGGGCTATGGCTACACCTTC; cdr3_aa: CASSYSLPGEAGYGYTF
clone_size: many; d_call: TRBD2; j_call: TRBJ2-5; v_call: TRBV7-6; cdr3_nt: TGTGCCAGCAGCTTAGGTTCCGGGGGGAGCCAAGAGACCCAGTACTTC; cdr3_aa: CASSLGSGGSQETQYF
clone_size: many; d_call: TRBD1; j_call: TRBJ1-2; v_call: TRBV6-5; cdr3_nt: TGTGCCAGCAGCCAGGGACAGATTGGCTACACCTTC; cdr3_aa: CASSQGQIGYTF
clone_size: few; d_call: -; j_call: TRBJ1-6; v_call: TRBV25-1; cdr3_nt: TGTGCCAGCAGCTTAATCTCCATCTTGAGCTCCTATAATTCACCCCTCCACTTT; cdr3_aa: CASSLISILSSYNSPLHF
clone_size: many; d_call: -; j_call: TRBJ1-5; v_call: TRBV7-8; cdr3_nt: TGTGCCAGCAGCCTGCTCGCCGACTTTAGCAATCAGCCCCAGCATTTT; cdr3_aa: CASSLLADFSNQPQHF
clone_size: -; d_call: TRBD2; j_call: TRBJ2-7; v_call: TRBV20-1; cdr3_nt: TGCAGTGCTAGAACGGGGGGGCGGGGCTACGAGCAGTACTTC; cdr3_aa: CSARTGGRGYEQYF
clone_size: many; d_call: -; j_call: TRBJ2-7; v_call: TRBV5-1; cdr3_nt: TGCGCCAGCAGCGGCGGGCCGTATCAGGGATACTACGAGCAGTACTTC; cdr3_aa: CASSGGPYQGYYEQYF
clone_size: -; d_call: TRBD1; j_call: TRBJ1-1; v_call: TRBV29-1; cdr3_nt: TGCAGCGTTGCGGGACAGAAAGCTTTCTTT; cdr3_aa: CSVAGQKAFF
clone_size: many; d_call: TRBD1; j_call: TRBJ1-2; v_call: TRBV20-1; cdr3_nt: TGCAGTGCCACAAAGGGACAGGATGGCTACACCTTC; cdr3_aa: CSATKGQDGYTF
clone_size: few; d_call: TRBD1; j_call: TRBJ1-1; v_call: TRBV27; cdr3_nt: TGTGCCAGCAGTCGATCACAGGGGGCGCACACTGAAGCTTTCTTT; cdr3_aa: CASSRSQGAHTEAFF
clone_size: many; d_call: -; j_call: TRBJ2-5; v_call: TRBV2; cdr3_nt: TGTGCCAGCAGTGGGGCCGGGCCCGGGTGGGAGACCCAGTACTTC; cdr3_aa: CASSGAGPGWETQYF
clone_size: many; d_call: -; j_call: TRBJ1-1; v_call: TRBV15; cdr3_nt: TGTGCCACCAGCAGAGAGGGAACAAGGAACACTGAAGCTTTCTTT; cdr3_aa: CATSREGTRNTEAFF
clone_size: -; d_call: -; j_call: TRBJ1-4; v_call: TRBV6-7; cdr3_nt: TGTGCCAGCAGTTATTGGGAGAAGAAGGAAAAACTGTTTTTT; cdr3_aa: CASSYWEKKEKLFF
clone_size: many; d_call: TRBD1; j_call: TRBJ1-3; v_call: TRBV29-1; cdr3_nt: TGCAGCGTTGAAGGTTCTCCGGACAGGGGGCCTGGAAACACCATATATTTT; cdr3_aa: CSVEGSPDRGPGNTIYF
clone_size: many; d_call: TRBD2; j_call: TRBJ2-2; v_call: TRBV10-3; cdr3_nt: TGTGCCATCAGTGAGCCAACTAGCGGGAGTCTTACCGGGGAGCTGTTTTTT; cdr3_aa: CAISEPTSGSLTGELFF
clone_size: many; d_call: TRBD1; j_call: TRBJ2-2; v_call: TRBV19; cdr3_nt: TGTGCCAGTGTGGGACAGACGAACACCGGGGAGCTGTTTTTT; cdr3_aa: CASVGQTNTGELFF
clone_size: -; d_call: -; j_call: TRBJ1-2; v_call: TRBV12-3/TRBV12-4; cdr3_nt: TGTGCCAGCAGTTTAGCGCGGGGGACTGGCGACCACTATGGCTACACCTTC; cdr3_aa: CASSLARGTGDHYGYTF
clone_size: -; d_call: -; j_call: TRBJ2-5; v_call: TRBV7-2; cdr3_nt: TGTGCCAGCAGCGAAGACAGGAGCAATCAGCCCCAGTACTTC; cdr3_aa: CASSEDRSNQPQYF
clone_size: many; d_call: -; j_call: TRBJ1-1; v_call: TRBV12-3/TRBV12-4; cdr3_nt: TGTGCCAGCAGTTGGGGGACGGCAGACACTGAAGCTTTCTTT; cdr3_aa: CASSWGTADTEAFF
clone_size: -; d_call: -; j_call: TRBJ1-2; v_call: TRBV10-3; cdr3_nt: TGTGCCATCCTGAAGGGGTTGAATGGCTACACCTTC; cdr3_aa: CAILKGLNGYTF
clone_size: -; d_call: -; j_call: TRBJ2-5; v_call: TRBV2; cdr3_nt: TGTGCCAGCAGGTTCGGACAGGAGACCCAGTACTTC; cdr3_aa: CASRFGQETQYF
clone_size: -; d_call: TRBD1; j_call: TRBJ1-2; v_call: TRBV4-1; cdr3_nt: TGCGCCAGCAGCCGCGGGGACAGACGTGGCTACACCTTC; cdr3_aa: CASSRGDRRGYTF
clone_size: -; d_call: -; j_call: TRBJ1-1; v_call: TRBV20-1; cdr3_nt: TGCAGTGAACCGGGGGGGTACACCATGAACACTGAAGCTTTCTTT; cdr3_aa: CSEPGGYTMNTEAFF
clone_size: few; d_call: TRBD1; j_call: TRBJ2-5; v_call: TRBV7-8; cdr3_nt: TGTGCCAGCAGGTCTGGGACAGGGGGTTCGGAGACCCAGTACTTC; cdr3_aa: CASRSGTGGSETQYF
clone_size: many; d_call: TRBD1; j_call: TRBJ2-7; v_call: TRBV29-1; cdr3_nt: TGCAGCGTTGTCGGGACAGGGGCCGCCTACGAGCAGTACTTC; cdr3_aa: CSVVGTGAAYEQYF
clone_size: -; d_call: -; j_call: TRBJ1-1; v_call: TRBV7-6; cdr3_nt: TGTGCCAGCAGCCAAATGCGTTGGGGCAATACCCCTGAAGCTTTCTTC; cdr3_aa: CASSQMRWGNTPEAFF
clone_size: few; d_call: TRBD2; j_call: TRBJ2-3; v_call: TRBV7-2; cdr3_nt: TGTGCCAGCAGCTCCCGACTAGCGGGAGATTTCACAGATACGCAGTATTTT; cdr3_aa: CASSSRLAGDFTDTQYF
clone_size: -; d_call: TRBD1; j_call: TRBJ1-3; v_call: TRBV24-1; cdr3_nt: TGTGCCACCAGTGAGGCAGGGGGCTACACCATATATTTT; cdr3_aa: CATSEAGGYTIYF
clone_size: -; d_call: -; j_call: TRBJ1-5; v_call: TRBV29-1; cdr3_nt: TGCAGCGTTACGGAAGGGGGGAATCAGCCCCAGCATTTT; cdr3_aa: CSVTEGGNQPQHF
clone_size: many; d_call: TRBD1; j_call: TRBJ2-6; v_call: TRBV11-2; cdr3_nt: TGTGCCAGCAGCCTGCAGACAGGGGGGTCTGGGGCCAACGTCCTGACTTTC; cdr3_aa: CASSLQTGGSGANVLTF
clone_size: many; d_call: -; j_call: TRBJ2-6; v_call: TRBV14; cdr3_nt: TGTGCCAGCAGCCCCGTTATCTCTGGGGCCAACGTCCTGACTTTC; cdr3_aa: CASSPVISGANVLTF
clone_size: -; d_call: -; j_call: TRBJ2-7; v_call: TRBV29-1; cdr3_nt: TGCAGCTCCGTGGGACTGGGACCGTACGAGCAGTACTTC; cdr3_aa: CSSVGLGPYEQYF
clone_size: -; d_call: -; j_call: TRBJ2-6; v_call: TRBV9; cdr3_nt: TGTGCCAGCAGCGTAGGGCTAGCGATCTCTGGGGCCAACGTCCTGACTTTC; cdr3_aa: CASSVGLAISGANVLTF
clone_size: few; d_call: -; j_call: TRBJ2-7; v_call: TRBV7-9; cdr3_nt: TGTGCCAGCAATGCCGGGACAACCTACGAGCAGTACTTC; cdr3_aa: CASNAGTTYEQYF
clone_size: -; d_call: -; j_call: TRBJ1-4; v_call: TRBV9; cdr3_nt: TGTGCCAGCAGCCTCTCCGTTGGGGGCCAGCTAGGGGGTGAAAAACTGTTTTTT; cdr3_aa: CASSLSVGGQLGGEKLFF
clone_size: many; d_call: TRBD1; j_call: TRBJ2-5; v_call: TRBV10-3; cdr3_nt: TGTGCCACCCTGAACGACAGGGGTGGACAGACCCAGTACTTC; cdr3_aa: CATLNDRGGQTQYF
clone_size: many; d_call: -; j_call: TRBJ2-5; v_call: TRBV29-1; cdr3_nt: TGCAGCGTAACGAAGGCGGGACGGGCAAGAGGCTACTTC; cdr3_aa: CSVTKAGRARGYF
clone_size: many; d_call: TRBD2; j_call: TRBJ2-7; v_call: TRBV7-4; cdr3_nt: TGTGCCAGCAGCCCAACGACTAGCGGGCTAAGCTACGAGCAGTACTTC; cdr3_aa: CASSPTTSGLSYEQYF
clone_size: -; d_call: -; j_call: TRBJ2-7; v_call: TRBV20-1; cdr3_nt: TGCAGTGCTCTTCGACCCGGGCCTCACCCCTACGAGCAGTACTTC; cdr3_aa: CSALRPGPHPYEQYF
clone_size: many; d_call: -; j_call: TRBJ1-1; v_call: TRBV5-6; cdr3_nt: TGTGCCAGCAGCCTAAGACAGAGGAACACTGAAGCTTTCTTT; cdr3_aa: CASSLRQRNTEAFF
clone_size: -; d_call: -; j_call: TRBJ1-5; v_call: TRBV10-3; cdr3_nt: TGTGCCATCAGTGGTGGGGTAGGCAATCAGCCCCAGCATTTT; cdr3_aa: CAISGGVGNQPQHF
clone_size: -; d_call: -; j_call: TRBJ2-2; v_call: TRBV29-1; cdr3_nt: TGCAGCGTTGAAGTGAACGGGGAGCTGTTTTTT; cdr3_aa: CSVEVNGELFF
clone_size: many; d_call: -; j_call: TRBJ1-6; v_call: TRBV5-1; cdr3_nt: TGCGCCAGCAGCTTGGCCGGGACTGAGAATTCACCCCTCCACTTT; cdr3_aa: CASSLAGTENSPLHF